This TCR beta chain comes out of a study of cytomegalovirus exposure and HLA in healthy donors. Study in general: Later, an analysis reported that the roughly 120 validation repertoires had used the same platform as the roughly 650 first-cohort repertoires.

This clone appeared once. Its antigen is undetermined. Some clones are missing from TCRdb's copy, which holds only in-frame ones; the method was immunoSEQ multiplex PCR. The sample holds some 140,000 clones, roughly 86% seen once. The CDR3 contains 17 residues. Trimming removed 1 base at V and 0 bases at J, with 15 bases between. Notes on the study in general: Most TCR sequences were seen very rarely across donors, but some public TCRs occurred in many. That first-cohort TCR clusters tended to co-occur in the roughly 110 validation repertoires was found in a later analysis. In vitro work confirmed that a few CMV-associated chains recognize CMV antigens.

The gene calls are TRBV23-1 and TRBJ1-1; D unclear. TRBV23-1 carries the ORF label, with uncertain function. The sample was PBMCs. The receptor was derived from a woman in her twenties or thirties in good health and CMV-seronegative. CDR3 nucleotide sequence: TGCGCCAGCAGTCAATTTCCGAGAGGGCAGCTGAACACTGAAGCTTTCTTT. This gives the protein CASSQFPRGQLNTEAFF.